These 17 T cell receptor beta chains were sequenced from one sample in a study of blood T cell repertoires in COVID-19. Method: immunoSEQ multiplex PCR; TCRdb's copy keeps in-frame clones and lacks some. The top ten hold about 0.75% of the sample, which has approximately 470,000 clones, approximately 90% seen once. The material sequenced was PBMCs or T cells enriched from blood (not recorded which). The receptor source for this set is a woman aged 18-30 years who had recovered from COVID-19.

To note about this clone: The sample carries other DNA sequences with the same CDR3. The chain carries TRBV5-1 and TRBJ2-5; TRBD2 is a possible D gene (5 bases). CDR3 length: 13 amino acids. Germline V CDR1 and CDR2: SGHRS, YFSETQ. V was pared by 0 bases and J by 5 bases, with 8 bases between. This CDR3 reads CASSLGERETQYF. In nucleotides, the CDR3 is TGCGCCAGCAGCTTGGGGGAGAGGGAGACCCAGTACTTC.

This clone has a handful of counts. The CDR3 DNA reads TGTGCCTCTAATTCGGGGGTCCCAACTAATGAAAAACTGTTTTTT. It yields the protein CASNSGVPTNEKLFF. This sequence joins TRBV2 and TRBJ1-4, with D perhaps matching TRBD1 (5 bases). Trimming removed 11 bases at V and 0 bases at J, with 16 bases between. CDR3 length equals 15 residues. Germline CDR1 reads SNHLY; CDR2 reads FYNNEI.

The chain links TRBV7-3 to TRBJ2-7; 7 bases map to TRBD1. This CDR3 has 17 amino acids. Germline lookup yields CDR1 SGHTA and CDR2 FQGTGA. V lost 5 bases and J lost 2; bases outside the gene matches: 15. The CDR3 DNA sequence: TGTGCCAGCAGCCCCCAGGCGACAGGGTCCCCTCCCTACGAGCAGTACTTC. This encodes CASSPQATGSPPYEQYF.

J is TRBJ1-5 and V is TRBV24-1; D perhaps matches TRBD1 (6 bases). Trimming took 9 bases from V and 8 from J, leaving 16 bases between them. The CDR3 spans 13 residues. CDR1 is KGHDR, CDR2 SFDVKD, per germline. The CDR3: CATSKAGVEPQHF. The CDR3 DNA reads as TGTGCCACCTCCAAGGCAGGGGTTGAGCCCCAGCATTTT.

V gene TRBV28 combines with J gene TRBJ2-1; 10 bases are a match to TRBD1. The CDR3 length is 15 residues. Germline V gene data show CDR1 as MDHEN and CDR2 as SYDVKM. V lost 5 bases, J lost 3 bases, and 4 bases stayed unmatched. CDR3 in amino acids: CASSPGQGIYNEQFF. The CDR3 nucleotides are TGTGCCAGCAGTCCGGGACAGGGGATCTACAATGAGCAGTTCTTC.

The rearrangement uses TRBV19 and TRBJ1-1; maybe TRBD1 (5 bases). Germline CDR1 is LNHDA and CDR2 is SQIVND (reference sequence). This CDR3 is built from 14 residues. V was cut by 8 bases and J by 5 bases, with 18 bases left in between. This chain's CDR3 is CASFGQGLRTEAFF. DNA of the CDR3: TGTGCCAGTTTTGGTCAGGGTTTGAGGACTGAAGCTTTCTTT.

As for this clone: The sample holds other DNA sequences that translate to the same CDR3. This chain uses TRBV20-1 with TRBJ2-7; D gene unclear. CDR1 is DFQATT, CDR2 SNEGSKA, per germline (reference sequence). V was clipped by 3 bases and J by 2 bases, with 5 bases between them. The CDR3 runs 11 residues. CDR3: CSARGPYEQYF. The CDR3 nucleotides are TGCAGTGCTAGGGGCCCCTACGAGCAGTACTTC.

The gene calls are TRBV5-4 and TRBJ2-5; TRBD1 aligns across 10 bases. The germline gives CDR1 SGHNT, CDR2 YYREEE (reference sequence). Trimming took 3 bases from V and 1 from J; bases not matched to a gene: 0. The CDR3 is made up of 14 amino acids. The CDR3 is CASSWDRGQETQYF. In DNA form, the CDR3 reads TGTGCCAGCAGCTGGGACAGGGGCCAAGAGACCCAGTACTTC.

The chain couples TRBV19 to TRBJ1-1; no reliable D call. V lost 10 bases to trimming and J lost 4 bases, with 16 bases between them. The CDR3 totals 13 residues. CDR1 is LNHDA, CDR2 SQIVND, per germline (reference sequence). The CDR3 bases are TGTGCCACCACTAAATTTCGGGGCACTGAAGCTTTCTTT. Protein product: CATTKFRGTEAFF. The full variable domain, in which reference TRBV19 and TRBJ1-1 provide the parts outside the CDR3, is DGGITQSPKYLFRKEGQNVTLSCEQNLNHDAMYWYRQDPGQGLRLIYYSQIVNDFQKGDIAEGYSVSREKKESFPLTVTSAQKNPTAFYLCATTKFRGTEAFFGQGTRLTVV.

The J gene is TRBJ1-3, the V gene TRBV18; maybe TRBD1 (5 bases). The germline gives CDR1 KGHSH, CDR2 LQKENI. The CDR3 runs 17 residues. V was clipped by 5 bases and J by 0 bases, with 17 bases between them. The CDR3 DNA sequence: TGTGCCAGCTCAGAGAGTTACAGGTTCAACTCTGGAAACACCATATATTTT. Translating gives CASSESYRFNSGNTIYF.

The J gene is TRBJ2-1, the V gene TRBV2, with D hard to call. V shed 1 base and J shed 8 bases, with 12 bases lying between them. The CDR3 spans 14 residues. Germline CDR1 and CDR2: SNHLY and FYNNEI. The CDR3 sequence: CASSEGASSDEQFF. In DNA form, the CDR3 reads TGTGCCAGCAGTGAAGGGGCGTCGTCCGATGAGCAGTTCTTC.

The genes are TRBV7-6 and TRBJ1-1; D remains unclear. The V gene lost 3 bases and the J gene lost 1 base, with 6 bases spanning the gap. The CDR3 consists of 13 residues. Germline CDR1 and CDR2: SGHVS and FNYEAQ. The CDR3 coding sequence is TGTGCCAGCAGCTTTCCAGGGAACACTGAAGCTTTCTTT. Its translation: CASSFPGNTEAFF.

The chain links TRBV2 to TRBJ2-1; the match to TRBD2 covers 9 bases. CDR3 size: 15 residues. Germline CDR1 and CDR2: SNHLY and FYNNEI. Unmatched junction bases numbered 9, after V lost 6 bases and J lost 6 bases. CDR3 sequence (DNA): TGTGCCAGCAGAGCTAGCGGGGAACCGGTCAATGAGCAGTTCTTC. Encoded protein: CASRASGEPVNEQFF.

V usage is TRBV4-1 and J usage is TRBJ2-3; TRBD2 matches 8 bases. CDR3 length: 17 residues. The V segment lost 5 bases and the J segment 0 bases; nucleotides outside the gene matches: 10. Germline assignment: CDR1 MGHRA and CDR2 YSYEKL. In DNA form, the CDR3 reads TGCGCCAGCAGCGATCGTAGACTAGCGACCAGCACAGATACGCAGTATTTT. Translation gives CASSDRRLATSTDTQYF.

The gene calls are TRBV5-1 and TRBJ1-1; 12 bases are shared with TRBD1. V was clipped by 4 bases and J by 6 bases; unmatched bases: 10. The CDR3 is 16 residues long. Germline CDR1 SGHRS, CDR2 YFSETQ. CDR3 protein: CASSPQPGQGAAEAFF. CDR3 coding DNA: TGCGCCAGCAGCCCACAGCCGGGACAGGGGGCCGCTGAAGCTTTCTTT.

This clone occurred a few times. The chain employs TRBV28 and TRBJ1-5, with unresolved D. V gave up 3 bases and J gave up 3 bases, with 21 bases separating them. Germline loops: CDR1 MDHEN, CDR2 SYDVKM. This CDR3 is 18 amino acids long. CDR3 protein: CASSFAALRRLNNQPQHF. CDR3 sequence (DNA): TGTGCCAGCAGTTTTGCGGCCTTACGGAGATTAAACAATCAGCCCCAGCATTTT. Filled out from reference TRBV28 and TRBJ1-5, the complete variable domain reads DVKVTQSSRYLVKRTGEKVFLECVQDMDHENMFWYRQDPGLGLRLIYFSYDVKMKEKGDIPEGYSVSREKKERFSLILESASTNQTSMYLCASSFAALRRLNNQPQHFGDGTRLSIL.

The chain joins TRBV28 to TRBJ1-2; TRBD1 aligns across 10 bases. Trimming at V came to 5 bases and at J to 8 bases, leaving 5 bases not matched to a gene. Germline CDR1 reads MDHEN; CDR2 reads SYDVKM. This CDR3 spans 13 amino acids. CDR3 amino acids: CASSPGTGVGYTF. CDR3 DNA sequence: TGTGCCAGCAGTCCCGGGACAGGGGTCGGCTACACCTTC.